This T cell receptor (beta chain) is from a study of cytomegalovirus exposure and HLA in healthy donors. Across the whole study: From donors who were HLA-typed, an early data release held about 85 million unique TCRs.

PCR involved 60 Vbeta and 13 Jbeta primers. The data were produced by immunoSEQ multiplex PCR, yet TCRdb's version contains in-frame clones alone and is incomplete. Here the sample spans some 200,000 clones, roughly 80% being singletons. V was trimmed by 0 bases and J by 1 base, leaving 7 bases between them. The CDR3 consists of 14 residues. Germline loops: CDR1 SGDLS, CDR2 YYNGEE. On this clone: Its matching antigen is unknown.

Overall study results and limits: Most of the TCR beta V segments (in an earlier analysis) were productive either about 87% or about 30% of the time. With later analysis, a missense DCLRE1C variant became linked to TCR beta V- and J-gene trimming. According to a later analysis, donors in an Asian-associated ancestry cluster reportedly had fewer N-insertions than the approximately 720-donor mean.

Sequencing used PBMCs. The clonotype comes from a girl aged 10 to 17 in good health and CMV-seronegative. The chain links TRBV9 to TRBJ1-2, with D unresolved. Written as DNA, the CDR3 is TGTGCCAGCAGCGTAGGTAACGGTAACTATGGCTACACCTTC. Translation gives CASSVGNGNYGYTF.